These T cell receptor beta chains were read from a single sample in a study of blood T cell repertoires in COVID-19. Profiled with immunoSEQ multiplex PCR; TCRdb holds only in-frame clones, not every one. The profile shows about 130,000 clones, more than 75% of them singletons. The sequencing sample was made of peripheral blood. Receptors originate from a man between 50 and 59 years old with active COVID-19. The CDR3 runs from the conserved cysteine through the conserved F or W. The order of the fields is D gene, V gene, clone size, J gene, CDR3 DNA, CDR3 protein. A D gene is named only where the DNA matches it firmly. Clone size is stated in some rows and not others, as once, few, many or a class when expanded.

TRBD1	TRBV6-6	.	TRBJ2-3	TGTGCCAGCAGTTACGCGGACAGGGTTACAGATACGCAGTATTTT	CASSYADRVTDTQYF
TRBD1	TRBV10-2	.	TRBJ2-7	TGCGCCAGCAGAGCGGACAGGGGCGGCCCTTACGAGCAGTACTTC	CASRADRGGPYEQYF
TRBD1	TRBV6-5	.	TRBJ1-2	TGTGCCAGCAGTTCCTCACAGGGGGCTAACTATGGCTACACCTTC	CASSSSQGANYGYTF
.	TRBV7-8	.	TRBJ1-2	TGTGCCAGCAGCACAGGGAGTGGGAACTATGGCTACACCTTC	CASSTGSGNYGYTF
TRBD2	TRBV18	.	TRBJ2-5	TGTGCCAGCTCACCACTCCTAGCGGGAGGGCAAGAGACCCAGTACTTC	CASSPLLAGGQETQYF
TRBD2	TRBV30	.	TRBJ2-5	TGTGCCTGCTCTCTTCAGGGACTAGCGGGAGGAGAGACCCAGTACTTC	CACSLQGLAGGETQYF
.	TRBV5-1	.	TRBJ2-1	TGCGCCAGCAGCGCCTATAGCAGAAATGAGCAGTTCTTC	CASSAYSRNEQFF
.	TRBV27	once	TRBJ2-1	TGTGCCAGCAGTTTAGCTCTAGCCAGTAGAGAGCAGTTCTTC	CASSLALASREQFF
.	TRBV14	.	TRBJ2-1	TGTGCCAGCAGCCAAGATAGAGCGGTCCCAGGGGACAATGAGCAGTTCTTC	CASSQDRAVPGDNEQFF
TRBD1	TRBV5-1	once	TRBJ1-2	TGCGCCAGCAGCTTAGCAGGGGGCGTCGCTGGCTACACCTTC	CASSLAGGVAGYTF
.	TRBV10-1	.	TRBJ2-1	TGCGCCAGCAGTGTATCGGCGGCAAGCTCCTACAATGAGCAGTTCTTC	CASSVSAASSYNEQFF
TRBD1	TRBV11-2	once	TRBJ2-1	TGTGCCAGCAGCTTAGACGGACAGGGACACTACAATGAGCAGTTCTTC	CASSLDGQGHYNEQFF
TRBD2	TRBV9	.	TRBJ2-5	TGTGCCAGCAGCGTAGGAGGCGGAGCGGGAGGAGCTCAGTACTTC	CASSVGGGAGGAQYF
TRBD2	TRBV9	.	TRBJ2-3	TGTGCCAGCAGCGTCCTAGCGGGGGTGCAGGATACGCAGTATTTT	CASSVLAGVQDTQYF
.	TRBV19	.	TRBJ2-3	TGTGCCAGTAGTATAAAAGCAGGAACGACAGATACGCAGTATTTT	CASSIKAGTTDTQYF
TRBD2	TRBV7-6	.	TRBJ2-2	TGTGCCAGCAGCCTGCGGGTAGCGGGGAACACCGGGGAGCTGTTTTTT	CASSLRVAGNTGELFF
TRBD2	TRBV11-3	few	TRBJ2-5	TGTGCCAGCAGCTTGAGGGGACTAGCGGGAGAAGAGACCCAGTACTTC	CASSLRGLAGEETQYF
.	TRBV6-2/TRBV6-3	.	TRBJ2-5	TGTGCCAGCAGTGCCCGGGGGACAGTCCAAGAGACCCAGTACTTC	CASSARGTVQETQYF
TRBD1	TRBV5-5	.	TRBJ1-6	TGTGCCAGCAGCTTCGGGACAGGCCGGAATTCACCCCTCCACTTT	CASSFGTGRNSPLHF
.	TRBV5-4	.	TRBJ1-2	TGTGCCAGCAGCTTGCCAGGGTATAACTATGGCTACACCTTC	CASSLPGYNYGYTF
TRBD2	TRBV2	.	TRBJ2-3	TGTGCCAGGGAAGCGGGAGGTCGCACAGATACGCAGTATTTT	CAREAGGRTDTQYF
.	TRBV6-6	.	TRBJ2-3	TGTGCCAGCAGGTCCGGAGGGGGAGGGCCTCGGACGCAGTATTTT	CASRSGGGGPRTQYF
.	TRBV21-1	.	TRBJ1-5	TGTGCCAGCAGCAAAGTTCGCACAGGTGAAGTGTTAAATCAGCCCCAGCATTTT	CASSKVRTGEVLNQPQHF
.	TRBV19	.	TRBJ2-2	.	CANMTFGELFF
.	TRBV9	once	TRBJ2-2	TGTGCCAGCACCACAGGAGGGGACACCGGGGAGCTGTTTTTT	CASTTGGDTGELFF
TRBD2	TRBV5-4	.	TRBJ2-5	TGTGCCAGCAGCTCGGGACTAGCCCAAGAGACCCAGTACTTC	CASSSGLAQETQYF
.	TRBV5-1	.	TRBJ2-3	TGCGCCAGCAGCTTGGCCGCGGCAGATACGCAGTATTTT	CASSLAAADTQYF
.	TRBV6-5	.	TRBJ2-1	TGTGCCAGCAGTTGGGCGGGGGAGCAGTTCTTC	CASSWAGEQFF
.	TRBV6-2/TRBV6-3	.	TRBJ1-1	TGTGCCAGCAGTTATGCGACTGAGAACACTGAAGCTTTCTTT	CASSYATENTEAFF
TRBD1	TRBV19	.	TRBJ1-6	TGTGCCACAAGGACAGGAACTTCACCCCTCCACTTT	CATRTGTSPLHF
.	TRBV9	.	TRBJ2-1	TGTGCCAGCAGCGTAGGAGAGGCCCATGAGCAGTTCTTC	CASSVGEAHEQFF
.	TRBV3-1/TRBV3-2	.	TRBJ2-3	TGTGCCAGCAGCCCGACAGCCTCCGCGGCAGATACGCAGTATTTT	CASSPTASAADTQYF